This TCR beta chain was profiled in a study of metastatic and nonmetastatic thyroid tumors. The wider study: Patients with malignant and benign thyroid disease provided blood and tumor or nodule tissue, whose repertoires were compared.

Notes on the study in general: As reported, TCR beta diversity in blood and tumor was significantly higher in malignant thyroid tumors than in benign nodules.

Per the authors' pipeline: The distant-metastasis classifier for papillary thyroid cancer was built from CDR3 differences across clinicopathological groups. MiXCR was used by TCRdb to re-call the PCR reads. It is TCRdb's table, rather than the study itself, that gives the V and J calls and clone size. Of 35,000 to 50,000 clones listed, 3% to 3.5% are singletons. Patients underwent thyroid surgery, and none had received any treatment before it. This clone was counted ten times or more. Its antigen is unknown. CDR1 is SGHAT and CDR2 is FQDESV in the germline V gene (reference sequence). V was shortened by 5 bases and J by 1 base, with 11 bases between the two germline ends. There are 14 residues in the CDR3.

Sequenced sample: blood. The chain recombines TRBV11-1 with TRBJ2-5; D not certain. This receptor was taken from a female donor with papillary thyroid cancer or a benign thyroid nodule (not recorded which). Some clones in this sample may be carry-over from other donors' samples. In DNA, the CDR3 is TGTGCCAGCAGCCCCCAGCAGCCCCAAGAGACCCAGTACTTC. Protein product: CASSPQQPQETQYF. The full variable domain, in which reference TRBV11-1 and TRBJ2-5 provide the parts outside the CDR3, is EAEVAQSPRYKITEKSQAVAFWCDPISGHATLYWYRQILGQGPELLVQFQDESVVDDSQLPKDRFSAERLKGVDSTLKIQPAELGDSAMYLCASSPQQPQETQYFGPGTRLLVL.